Listed below are T cell receptor beta chains from one sample, sequenced in a study of blood T cells in healthy people across ages. Each CDR3 protein gets one entry after TCRdb re-called the 5' RACE reads with MiXCR. The sample has about 1.4 million distinct CDR3 sequences, 59% seen once. Source material: blood. Receptor source: a man aged 18 to 29 in good health. Each CDR3 is given with its conserved first and last residue. The D gene is left open where the match is weak. Expanded clones get a size class; other rows say once, few or many, or leave the size out.

d_call: TRBD2
v_call: TRBV4-1
j_call: TRBJ2-1
clone_size: NA
cdr3_nt: TGCGCCAGCAGCCAAGAATTATGGGGTACACTAGCGGGAGGGAGCTCCTACAATGAGCAGTTCTTC
cdr3_aa: CASSQELWGTLAGGSSYNEQFF

d_call: NA
v_call: TRBV7-2
j_call: TRBJ2-5
clone_size: NA
cdr3_nt: TGTGCCAGCAGGGTTGTAGAGACCCAGTACTTC
cdr3_aa: CASRVVETQYF

d_call: NA
v_call: TRBV7-2
j_call: TRBJ2-1
clone_size: NA
cdr3_nt: TGTGCCAGCACCCCTCTTCGGCGGGACGTGGGGAATGAGCAGTTCTTC
cdr3_aa: CASTPLRRDVGNEQFF

d_call: NA
v_call: TRBV7-6
j_call: TRBJ2-1
clone_size: NA
cdr3_nt: TGTGCCAGCAGCTTAGTTACACAGGGACATGAGCAGTTCTTC
cdr3_aa: CASSLVTQGHEQFF

d_call: NA
v_call: TRBV7-2
j_call: TRBJ1-1
clone_size: NA
cdr3_nt: TGTGCCAGCAGCTCGTCTTGGTTTATAATGAACACTGAAGCTTTCTTT
cdr3_aa: CASSSSWFIMNTEAFF

d_call: NA
v_call: TRBV6-6
j_call: TRBJ2-7
clone_size: NA
cdr3_nt: TGTGCCAGCAGTTACTTCCTCGACACCTACGAGCAGTACTTC
cdr3_aa: CASSYFLDTYEQYF

d_call: TRBD1
v_call: TRBV7-6
j_call: TRBJ2-5
clone_size: NA
cdr3_nt: TGTGCCAGCACCATGACAGGGTCGGGAGAGACCCAGTACTTC
cdr3_aa: CASTMTGSGETQYF

d_call: NA
v_call: TRBV14
j_call: TRBJ1-4
clone_size: NA
cdr3_nt: TGTGCCAGCAGCCAAGGGGGCCACCTCGATGAAAAACTGTTTTTT
cdr3_aa: CASSQGGHLDEKLFF

d_call: TRBD1
v_call: TRBV3-1
j_call: TRBJ2-7
clone_size: NA
cdr3_nt: TGTGCCAGCAGCGGGGACAGATCCTACAATGAGCAGTACTTC
cdr3_aa: CASSGDRSYNEQYF

d_call: TRBD1
v_call: TRBV20-1
j_call: TRBJ1-1
clone_size: NA
cdr3_nt: TGCAGTGCTAGGGGGGACAGGCCCTTCACTGAAGCTTTCTTT
cdr3_aa: CSARGDRPFTEAFF

d_call: TRBD1
v_call: TRBV11-2
j_call: TRBJ2-7
clone_size: NA
cdr3_nt: TGTGCCAGCAGCCAAGACAGGGGAACCGAGCAGTACTTC
cdr3_aa: CASSQDRGTEQYF

d_call: TRBD1
v_call: TRBV7-9
j_call: TRBJ2-4
clone_size: many
cdr3_nt: TGTGCCAGCAGCACGACAGGGTTGGTAATGGCCAAAAACATTCAGTACTTC
cdr3_aa: CASSTTGLVMAKNIQYF

d_call: NA
v_call: TRBV29-1
j_call: TRBJ2-1
clone_size: NA
cdr3_nt: TGCAGCGTTCGAGGAGAGAGTGTGTTCGGTGAGCAGTTCTTC
cdr3_aa: CSVRGESVFGEQFF

d_call: NA
v_call: TRBV4-2
j_call: TRBJ2-5
clone_size: NA
cdr3_nt: TGTGCCAGCAGCTCCGTGGCGGGGACCCAAGAGACCCAGTACTTC
cdr3_aa: CASSSVAGTQETQYF

d_call: NA
v_call: TRBV11-2
j_call: TRBJ1-1
clone_size: NA
cdr3_nt: TGTGCCAGCAGCTTTGTAATCGCCGGGCCTGGCACTGAAGCTTTCTTT
cdr3_aa: CASSFVIAGPGTEAFF

d_call: NA
v_call: TRBV4-1
j_call: TRBJ2-5
clone_size: few
cdr3_nt: TGCGCTGCCGGGGGTCAAGAGACCCAGTACTTC
cdr3_aa: CAAGGQETQYF

d_call: TRBD1
v_call: TRBV9
j_call: TRBJ1-6
clone_size: NA
cdr3_nt: TGTGCCAGCAGAGGGACAGGGTTTTTTACCTATAATTCACCCCTCCACTTT
cdr3_aa: CASRGTGFFTYNSPLHF

d_call: TRBD2
v_call: TRBV20-1
j_call: TRBJ2-5
clone_size: NA
cdr3_nt: TGCAGTGCTAGAGATCCGGGCGGACGGGGAGGGCAGTACTTC
cdr3_aa: CSARDPGGRGGQYF